These 17 T cell receptor beta chains originate from one sample sequenced in a study of blood T cell repertoires in COVID-19. Only in-frame clones appear in the TCRdb table, and some are missing; sequencing was by immunoSEQ multiplex PCR. Here the sample spans roughly 70,000 clones, around 79% being singletons. The sequenced sample consisted of peripheral blood. The receptors here all came from a man aged 60 to 75 with acute or convalescent COVID-19.

The chain has TRBV6-5 and TRBJ1-2, with D tentatively TRBD1 (6 bases). The V and J ends lost 6 bases and 8 bases respectively, with 22 bases between them. The CDR3 extends over 15 amino acids. CDR1 MNHEY and CDR2 SVGAGI come from the germline V gene. CDR3 DNA sequence: TGTGCCAGCAGCCTCAGATTGGGGGCGATGAGGGGCTACACCTTC. This translates into CASSLRLGAMRGYTF.

The chain combines TRBV11-3 with TRBJ2-3; perhaps TRBD1 as D (5 bases). The CDR3 totals 14 residues. The V and J ends lost 6 bases and 5 bases respectively, with 15 bases between them. The germline CDR1 and CDR2 sequences are SGHNT and YENEEA. The CDR3 sequence: CASSSAPQGDTQYF. CDR3 sequence (DNA): TGTGCCAGCAGTTCAGCCCCTCAGGGAGATACGCAGTATTTT.

The sample holds a few counts of this clone. The chain has TRBV27 and TRBJ2-4; D might be TRBD1 (6 bases). The CDR3 length is 18 residues. V was pared by 2 bases and J by 0 bases, with 17 bases between. The germline CDR1 and CDR2 sequences are MNHEY and SMNVEV (reference sequence). DNA for the CDR3: TGTGCCAGCAGTTTACTCGGGCAGGGGAGTCTAGCCAAAAACATTCAGTACTTC. Encoded protein: CASSLLGQGSLAKNIQYF.

The V and J genes are TRBV28 and TRBJ2-7, with 8 nucleotides matching TRBD1. Germline V CDR1 and CDR2: MDHEN, SYDVKM. The CDR3 runs 15 residues. The V gene end was trimmed by 5 bases and the J gene end by 7 bases; junction bases not matched to a gene: 13. The CDR3 coding sequence is TGTGCCAGCAGTGTGCCGGGACAGGTCTGGTTTGAGCAGTACTTC. It codes for CASSVPGQVWFEQYF. The whole variable domain, filled in from reference TRBV28 and TRBJ2-7, reads DVKVTQSSRYLVKRTGEKVFLECVQDMDHENMFWYRQDPGLGLRLIYFSYDVKMKEKGDIPEGYSVSREKKERFSLILESASTNQTSMYLCASSVPGQVWFEQYFGPGTRLTVT.

This clone was seen only a few times. The V call is TRBV27, the J call TRBJ2-7; D is perhaps TRBD1 (6 bases). The CDR3 has 15 residues. Trimming cost V 2 bases and J 5 bases, with 16 bases left between them. CDR1 MNHEY and CDR2 SMNVEV come from the germline V gene (reference sequence). CDR3: CASSLLSSGQNEQYF. DNA of the CDR3: TGTGCCAGCAGTTTACTATCATCGGGACAAAACGAGCAGTACTTC.

This sequence joins TRBV6-5 and TRBJ2-3, with 9 bases that match TRBD2. The germline gives CDR1 MNHEY, CDR2 SVGAGI. CDR3 length: 13 residues. V shed 10 bases and J 6 bases; nucleotides not matched to a gene: 8. The CDR3 is CATRLAAVDTQYF. The CDR3 DNA reads TGTGCCACCAGACTAGCGGCCGTTGATACGCAGTATTTT.

This clone was seen a handful of times. This chain joins TRBV2 and TRBJ1-2, with TRBD1 matching 7 bases. This CDR3 is 14 amino acids long. CDR1 and CDR2 (germline): SNHLY, FYNNEI. V dropped 6 bases and J dropped 8; count of bases not matched to a gene: 12. CDR3 nucleotide sequence: TGTGCCAGCAGCTTTTGGGGGACAGTCGAGGGCTACACCTTC. Translation: CASSFWGTVEGYTF.

This sequence joins TRBV24-1 and TRBJ2-3; tentative D call: TRBD1 (6 bases). The V end was cut by 8 bases, the J end by 2 bases, with 13 bases between. Germline V CDR1 and CDR2: KGHDR, SFDVKD. The CDR3 covers 14 residues. As DNA, the CDR3 is TGTGCCACCATGGGATACAGGGACACAGATACGCAGTATTTT. This translates into CATMGYRDTDTQYF.

This chain uses TRBV5-6 with TRBJ1-2; possible D gene TRBD1, 6 bases. This CDR3 is 14 amino acids long. Looked up from germline, CDR1 is SGHDT and CDR2 is YYEEEE. V lost 0 bases, J lost 7 bases, and 13 bases lay in between. CDR3 residues: CASSLAGHMLGYTF. As DNA, the CDR3 is TGTGCCAGCAGCTTGGCGGGACACATGCTTGGCTACACCTTC.

The chain recombines TRBV7-9 with TRBJ2-5; TRBD2 is a possible D gene (7 bases). Germline lookup yields CDR1 SEHNR and CDR2 FQNEAQ (reference sequence). The CDR3 spans 14 residues. Trimming removed 8 bases from V and 1 base from J, with 14 bases in between. The CDR3 sequence is CASLRGDTQETQYF. The CDR3 nucleotides are TGTGCCAGCCTCCGGGGGGACACCCAAGAGACCCAGTACTTC.

The chain links TRBV5-1 to TRBJ2-7; 9 nucleotides line up with TRBD1. With 5 bases clipped from V and 4 bases from J, the junction kept 4 bases outside the gene matches. Germline V CDR1 and CDR2: SGHRS, YFSETQ. The CDR3 has 13 amino acids. The CDR3 nucleotides are TGCGCCAGCAGGGGGACAGGGAGTTACGAGCAGTACTTC. Protein sequence: CASRGTGSYEQYF.

The rearrangement links TRBV5-1 to TRBJ2-5; D unclear. The germline CDR1 and CDR2 sequences are SGHRS and YFSETQ. Trimming left V 0 bases short and J 1 base short, with 7 bases between. The CDR3 loop spans 14 amino acids. In DNA form, the CDR3 reads TGCGCCAGCAGCTTGGTTTTCAGCCAAGAGACCCAGTACTTC. It yields the protein CASSLVFSQETQYF. Full variable domain (missing parts from reference TRBV5-1 and TRBJ2-5): KAGVTQTPRYLIKTRGQQVTLSCSPISGHRSVSWYQQTPGQGLQFLFEYFSETQRNKGNFPGRFSGRQFSNSRSEMNVSTLELGDSALYLCASSLVFSQETQYFGPGTRLLVL.

This clone has at least ten counts. Germline and junction disagree at one end, which may indicate a read error. The rearrangement uses TRBV7-8 and TRBJ1-4, with D possibly matching TRBD1 (5 bases). CDR1 is SGHVS, CDR2 FQNEAQ, per germline. CDR3 size: 12 residues. CDR3 DNA sequence: TGTGCCAGCAGCTTAAGTACGGGGGGTCCGATTTTT. Translation: CASSLSTGGPIF. The variable domain in full, with the rest retrieved from reference TRBV7-8 and TRBJ1-4, is GAGVSQSPRYKVAKRGQDVALRCDPISGHVSLFWYQQALGQGPEFLTYFQNEAQLDKSGLPSDRFFAERPEGSVSTLKIQRTQQEDSAVYLCASSLSTGGPIFGSGTQLSVL.

V and J are TRBV28 and TRBJ2-5; the match to TRBD2 covers 10 bases. Per the germline V gene, CDR1 is MDHEN and CDR2 is SYDVKM. J lost 6 bases, V lost 5 bases, and 12 bases had no gene match. CDR3 length: 16 residues. The CDR3 spells CASSGWEREGPQTQYF. CDR3 nucleotide sequence: TGTGCCAGCAGTGGCTGGGAGCGGGAGGGCCCACAGACCCAGTACTTC.

The J gene is TRBJ2-3, the V gene TRBV11-2, with 10 bases matching TRBD2. Trimming took 5 bases from V and 2 from J; bases not matched to a gene: 7. Germline CDR1 is SGHAT and CDR2 is FQNNGV. CDR3 length: 16 amino acids. The CDR3 coding sequence is TGTGCCAGCAGCCGAACTAGCGGGATTTCCACAGATACGCAGTATTTT. It codes for CASSRTSGISTDTQYF.

This clone occurred many times. The V gene is TRBV27, the J gene TRBJ1-5; no definite D call. Per germline, CDR1 MNHEY and CDR2 SMNVEV (reference sequence). V was trimmed by 8 bases and J by 4 bases, leaving 12 bases between them. There are 13 residues in the CDR3. The CDR3 region has the DNA TGTGCCAGCGCCGGAGGACGGAATCAGCCCCAGCATTTT. This codes for CASAGGRNQPQHF.

This clone was recorded at least ten times. V usage is TRBV5-5 and J usage is TRBJ1-5; D remains ambiguous. Germline loops: CDR1 SGHKS, CDR2 YYEKEE (reference sequence). The V end was cut by 0 bases, the J end by 6 bases, with 10 bases between. This CDR3 has 14 amino acids. The chain's CDR3 is CASSLGYGIQPQHF. In DNA form, the CDR3 reads TGTGCCAGCAGCTTGGGGTACGGGATTCAGCCCCAGCATTTT.